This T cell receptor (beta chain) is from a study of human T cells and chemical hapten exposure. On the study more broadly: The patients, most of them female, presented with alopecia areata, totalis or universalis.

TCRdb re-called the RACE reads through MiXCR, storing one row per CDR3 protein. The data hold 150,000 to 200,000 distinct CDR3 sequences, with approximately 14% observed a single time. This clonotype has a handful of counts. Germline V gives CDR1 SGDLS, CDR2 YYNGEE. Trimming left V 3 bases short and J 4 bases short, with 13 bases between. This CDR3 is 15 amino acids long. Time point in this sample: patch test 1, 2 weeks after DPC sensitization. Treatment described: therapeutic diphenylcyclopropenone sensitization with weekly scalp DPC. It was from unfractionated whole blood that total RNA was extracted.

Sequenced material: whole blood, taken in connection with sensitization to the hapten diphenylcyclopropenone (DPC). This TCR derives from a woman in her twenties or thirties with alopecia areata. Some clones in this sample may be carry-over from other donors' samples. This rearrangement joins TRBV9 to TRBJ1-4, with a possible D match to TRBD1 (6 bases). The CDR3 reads CASSAGGQINEKLFF. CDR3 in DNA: TGTGCCAGCAGCGCCGGGGGGCAGATTAATGAAAAACTGTTTTTT.